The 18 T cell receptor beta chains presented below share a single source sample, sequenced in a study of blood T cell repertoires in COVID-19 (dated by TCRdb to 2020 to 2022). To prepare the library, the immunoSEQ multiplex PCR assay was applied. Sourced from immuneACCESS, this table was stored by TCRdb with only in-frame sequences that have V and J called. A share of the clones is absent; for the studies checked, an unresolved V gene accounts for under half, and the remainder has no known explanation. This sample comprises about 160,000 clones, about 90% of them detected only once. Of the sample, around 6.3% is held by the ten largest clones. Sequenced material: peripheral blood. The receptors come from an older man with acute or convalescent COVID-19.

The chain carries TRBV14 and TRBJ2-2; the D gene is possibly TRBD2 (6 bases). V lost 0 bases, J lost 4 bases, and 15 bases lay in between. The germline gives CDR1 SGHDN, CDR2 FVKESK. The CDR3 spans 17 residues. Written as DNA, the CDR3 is TGTGCCAGCAGCCAAGATAGGGGAGGTTTCTTCACCGGGGAGCTGTTTTTT. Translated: CASSQDRGGFFTGELFF. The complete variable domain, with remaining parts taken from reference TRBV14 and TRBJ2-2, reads EAGVTQFPSHSVIEKGQTVTLRCDPISGHDNLYWYRRVMGKEIKFLLHFVKESKQDESGMPNNRFLAERTGGTYSTLKVQPAELEDSGVYFCASSQDRGGFFTGELFFGEGSRLTVL.

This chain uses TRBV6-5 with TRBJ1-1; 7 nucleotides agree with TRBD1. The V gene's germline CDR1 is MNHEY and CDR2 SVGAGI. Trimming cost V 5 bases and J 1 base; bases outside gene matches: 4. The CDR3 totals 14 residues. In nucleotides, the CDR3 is TGTGCCAGCAGTAAACAGGGGCGGAACACTGAAGCTTTCTTT. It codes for CASSKQGRNTEAFF.

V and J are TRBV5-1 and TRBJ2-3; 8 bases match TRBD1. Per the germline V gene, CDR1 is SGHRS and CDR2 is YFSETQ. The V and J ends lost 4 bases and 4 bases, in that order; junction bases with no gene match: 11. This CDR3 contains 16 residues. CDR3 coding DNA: TGCGCCAGCAGCATTGCGCAGGGGGCGCCTGCAGATACGCAGTATTTT. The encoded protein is CASSIAQGAPADTQYF.

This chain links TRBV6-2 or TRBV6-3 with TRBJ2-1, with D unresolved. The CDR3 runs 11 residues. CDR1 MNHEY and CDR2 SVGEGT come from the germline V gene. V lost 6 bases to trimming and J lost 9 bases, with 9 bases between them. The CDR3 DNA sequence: TGTGCCAGCAGCGACGGGTTTGAGCAGTTCTTC. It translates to CASSDGFEQFF.

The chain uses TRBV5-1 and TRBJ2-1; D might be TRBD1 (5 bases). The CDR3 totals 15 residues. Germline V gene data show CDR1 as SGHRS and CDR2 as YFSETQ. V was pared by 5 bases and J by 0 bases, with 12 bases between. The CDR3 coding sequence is TGCGCCAGCAGGGGGCGGCAGAGCTCCTACAATGAGCAGTTCTTC. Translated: CASRGRQSSYNEQFF.

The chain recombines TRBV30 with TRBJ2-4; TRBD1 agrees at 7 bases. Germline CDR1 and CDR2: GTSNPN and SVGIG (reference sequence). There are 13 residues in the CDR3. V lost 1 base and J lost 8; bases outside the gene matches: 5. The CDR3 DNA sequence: TGTGCCTGGAGTGACAGGGGAGTTGACATTCAGTACTTC. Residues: CAWSDRGVDIQYF.

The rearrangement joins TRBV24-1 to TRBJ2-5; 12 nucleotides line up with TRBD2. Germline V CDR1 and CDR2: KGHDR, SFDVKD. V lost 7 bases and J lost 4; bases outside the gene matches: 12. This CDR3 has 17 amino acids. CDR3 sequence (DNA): TGTGCCACCAGCGACTCCCGACTAGCGGGAGAAGGAGAGACCCAGTACTTC. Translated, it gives CATSDSRLAGEGETQYF.

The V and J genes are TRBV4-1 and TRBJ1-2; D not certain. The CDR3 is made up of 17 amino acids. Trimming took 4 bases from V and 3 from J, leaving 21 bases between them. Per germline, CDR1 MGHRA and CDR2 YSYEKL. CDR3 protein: CASSLTPVSREDYGYTF. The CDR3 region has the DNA TGCGCCAGCAGCCTAACACCTGTTAGTCGGGAGGACTATGGCTACACCTTC.

The CDR3 nucleotides read TGTGCCAGCAGCCAAGGGGGGGTCACAGGCTATGGCTACACCTTC. This encodes CASSQGGVTGYGYTF. The chain couples TRBV7-8 to TRBJ1-2; TRBD1 might be the D (6 bases). Per germline, CDR1 SGHVS and CDR2 FQNEAQ. V lost 5 bases and J 4 bases, leaving 17 bases between the germline ends. The CDR3 sequence is 15 residues long. Full variable domain (missing parts from reference TRBV7-8 and TRBJ1-2): GAGVSQSPRYKVAKRGQDVALRCDPISGHVSLFWYQQALGQGPEFLTYFQNEAQLDKSGLPSDRFFAERPEGSVSTLKIQRTQQEDSAVYLCASSQGGVTGYGYTFGSGTRLTVV.

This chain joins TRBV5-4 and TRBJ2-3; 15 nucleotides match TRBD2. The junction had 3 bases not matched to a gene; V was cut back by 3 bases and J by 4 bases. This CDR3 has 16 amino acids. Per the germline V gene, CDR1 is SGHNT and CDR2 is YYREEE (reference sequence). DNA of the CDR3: TGTGCCAGCAGCTCCGGACTAGCGGGGGGGTCAGATACGCAGTATTTT. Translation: CASSSGLAGGSDTQYF. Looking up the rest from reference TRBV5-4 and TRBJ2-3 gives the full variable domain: ETGVTQSPTHLIKTRGQQVTLRCSSQSGHNTVSWYQQALGQGPQFIFQYYREEENGRGNFPPRFSGLQFPNYSSELNVNALELDDSALYLCASSSGLAGGSDTQYFGPGTRLTVL.

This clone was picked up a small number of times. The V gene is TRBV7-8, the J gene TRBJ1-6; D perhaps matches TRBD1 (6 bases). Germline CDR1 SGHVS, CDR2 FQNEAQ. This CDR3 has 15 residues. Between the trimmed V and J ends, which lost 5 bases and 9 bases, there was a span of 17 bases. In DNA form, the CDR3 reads TGTGCCAGCAGCCGAGGAACCAGGGGAACTTCACCCCTCCACTTT. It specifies CASSRGTRGTSPLHF.

CDR3 nucleotide sequence: TGTGCCAGCAGTCCGGGACTAGCGGTCACAGATACGCAGTATTTT. This translates into CASSPGLAVTDTQYF. The chain employs TRBV27 and TRBJ2-3, with 11 bases matching TRBD2. The CDR3 consists of 15 residues. V was clipped by 5 bases and J by 2 bases; unmatched bases: 3. The V gene's germline CDR1 is MNHEY and CDR2 SMNVEV (reference sequence).

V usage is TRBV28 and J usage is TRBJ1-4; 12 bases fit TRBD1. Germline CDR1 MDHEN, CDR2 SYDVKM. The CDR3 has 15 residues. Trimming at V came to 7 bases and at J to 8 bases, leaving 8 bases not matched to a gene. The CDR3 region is CASTWGTGGKEKLFF. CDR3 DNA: TGTGCCAGCACATGGGGGACAGGGGGCAAGGAAAAACTGTTTTTT.

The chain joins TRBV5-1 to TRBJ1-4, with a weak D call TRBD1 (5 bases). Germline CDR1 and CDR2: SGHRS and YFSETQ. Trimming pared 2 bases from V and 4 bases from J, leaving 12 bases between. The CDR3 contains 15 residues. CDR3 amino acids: CASSFIGGDNEKLFF. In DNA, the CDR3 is TGCGCCAGCAGCTTTATCGGGGGAGATAATGAAAAACTGTTTTTT.

CDR3 region: CASSLASVSGNTIYF. For the CDR3, the DNA is TGTGCCAGCAGCTTAGCCAGCGTCTCTGGAAACACCATATATTTT. V and J are TRBV7-2 and TRBJ1-3, with D unresolved. This CDR3 region has 15 residues. Between the trimmed V and J ends, which lost 0 bases and 0 bases, there was a span of 6 bases. In germline, CDR1 is SGHTA, CDR2 FQGNSA.

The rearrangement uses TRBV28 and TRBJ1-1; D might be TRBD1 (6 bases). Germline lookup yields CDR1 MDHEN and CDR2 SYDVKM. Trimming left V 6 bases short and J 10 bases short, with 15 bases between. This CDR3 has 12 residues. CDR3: CASSTGFTGAFF. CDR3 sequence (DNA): TGTGCCAGCAGCACAGGGTTCACCGGAGCTTTCTTT.

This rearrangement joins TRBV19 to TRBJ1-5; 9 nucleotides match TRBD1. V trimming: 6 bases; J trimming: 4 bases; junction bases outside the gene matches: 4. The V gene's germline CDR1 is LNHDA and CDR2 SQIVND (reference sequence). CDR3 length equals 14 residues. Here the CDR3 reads CASRETGGNQPQHF. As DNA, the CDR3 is TGTGCCAGTAGAGAGACAGGGGGAAATCAGCCCCAGCATTTT.

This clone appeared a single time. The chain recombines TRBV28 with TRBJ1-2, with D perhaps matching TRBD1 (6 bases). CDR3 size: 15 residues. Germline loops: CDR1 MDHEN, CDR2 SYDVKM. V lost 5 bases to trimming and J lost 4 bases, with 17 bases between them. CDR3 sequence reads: CASSGMGQEAYGYTF. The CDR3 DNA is TGTGCCAGCAGTGGGATGGGACAAGAGGCCTATGGCTACACCTTC.